This T cell receptor beta chain was identified in a study of blood T cell repertoires in COVID-19. Study-wide context: Sample material is recorded as cDNA or gDNA derived from T cells, B-cell-depleted T cells, or PBMCs.

Study processing details: For nucleated cells, counts were estimated from reference gene primer amplification. Assay: immunoSEQ multiplex PCR; the TCRdb copy retains only in-frame clones and omits some. V, J and clone size are taken as reported in that table, and D and trimming were inferred from the DNA itself. The sample shows just over 150,000 clones, about 79% of them seen only once. Germline CDR1 reads MNHEY; CDR2 reads SMNVEV (reference sequence). Trimming cost V 5 bases and J 6 bases, with 20 bases left between them. The CDR3 covers 17 residues. The chain has TRBV27 and TRBJ1-6, with D hard to call. The sequencing sample was made of peripheral blood. The TCR originated in a woman aged 50 to 65 with acute or convalescent COVID-19. Written as DNA, the CDR3 is TGTGCCAGCAGTGAAACGCAAACACTGGGCCTTAATTCACCCCTCCACTTT. This gives the protein CASSETQTLGLNSPLHF.